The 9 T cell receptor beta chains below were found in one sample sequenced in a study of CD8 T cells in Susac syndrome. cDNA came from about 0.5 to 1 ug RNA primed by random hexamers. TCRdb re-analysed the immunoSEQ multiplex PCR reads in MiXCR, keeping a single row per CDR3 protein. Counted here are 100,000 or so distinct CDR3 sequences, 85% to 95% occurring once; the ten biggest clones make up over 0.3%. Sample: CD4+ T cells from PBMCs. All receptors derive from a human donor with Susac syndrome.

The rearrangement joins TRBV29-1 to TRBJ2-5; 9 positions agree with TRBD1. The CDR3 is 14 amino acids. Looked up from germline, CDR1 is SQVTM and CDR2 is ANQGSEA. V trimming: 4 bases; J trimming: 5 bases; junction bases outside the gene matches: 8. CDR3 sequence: CSVGRTGDGETQYF. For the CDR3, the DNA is TGCAGCGTTGGGCGGACAGGGGACGGGGAGACCCAGTACTTC.

The CDR3 is CSVQLASYEQYF. CDR3 DNA sequence: TGCAGCGTCCAACTAGCAAGCTACGAGCAGTACTTC. V usage is TRBV29-1 and J usage is TRBJ2-7; D might be TRBD2 (6 bases). The CDR3 length is 12 residues. The V gene lost 6 bases and the J gene lost 3 bases, with 12 bases spanning the gap. Germline loops: CDR1 SQVTM, CDR2 ANQGSEA.

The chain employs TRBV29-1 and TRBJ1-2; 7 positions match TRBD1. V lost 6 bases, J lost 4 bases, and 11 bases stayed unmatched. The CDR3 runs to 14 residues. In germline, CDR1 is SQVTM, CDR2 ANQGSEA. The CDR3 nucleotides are TGCAGCGTCGATAGACAGGGCCTATTCTATGGCTACACCTTC. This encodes CSVDRQGLFYGYTF. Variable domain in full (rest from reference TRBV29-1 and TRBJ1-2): SAVISQKPSRDICQRGTSLTIQCQVDSQVTMMFWYRQQPGQSLTLIATANQGSEATYESGFVIDKFPISRPNLTFSTLTVSNMSPEDSSIYLCSVDRQGLFYGYTFGSGTRLTVV.

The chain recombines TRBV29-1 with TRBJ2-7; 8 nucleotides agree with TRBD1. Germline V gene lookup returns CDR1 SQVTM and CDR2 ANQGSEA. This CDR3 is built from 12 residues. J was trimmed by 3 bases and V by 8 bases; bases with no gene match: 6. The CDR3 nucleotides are TGCAGCATCCGACAGGGGAGCTACGAGCAGTACTTC. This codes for CSIRQGSYEQYF.

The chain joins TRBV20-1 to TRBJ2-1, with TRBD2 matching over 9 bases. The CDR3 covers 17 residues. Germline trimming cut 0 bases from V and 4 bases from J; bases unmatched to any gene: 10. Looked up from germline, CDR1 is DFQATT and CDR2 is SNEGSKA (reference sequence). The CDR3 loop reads CSARDLLLAGPYNEQFF. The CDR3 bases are TGCAGTGCTAGAGACCTATTACTAGCGGGCCCTTACAATGAGCAGTTCTTC.

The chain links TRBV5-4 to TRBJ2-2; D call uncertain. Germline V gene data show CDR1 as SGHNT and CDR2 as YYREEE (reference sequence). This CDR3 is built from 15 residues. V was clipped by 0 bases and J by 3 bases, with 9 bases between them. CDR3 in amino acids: CASSLGQVDTGELFF. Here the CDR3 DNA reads TGTGCCAGCAGCTTGGGGCAGGTAGACACCGGGGAGCTGTTTTTT.

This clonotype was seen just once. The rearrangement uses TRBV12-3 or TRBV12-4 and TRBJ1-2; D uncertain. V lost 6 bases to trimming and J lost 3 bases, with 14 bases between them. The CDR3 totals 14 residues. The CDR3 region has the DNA TGTGCCAGCAGCCCCATCGGGTCCTACTATGGCTACACCTTC. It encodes CASSPIGSYYGYTF.

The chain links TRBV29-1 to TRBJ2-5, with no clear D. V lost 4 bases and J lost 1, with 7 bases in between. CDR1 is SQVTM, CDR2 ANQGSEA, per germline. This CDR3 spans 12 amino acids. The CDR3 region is CSVAPSQETQYF. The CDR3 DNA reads TGCAGCGTTGCCCCCAGCCAAGAGACCCAGTACTTC.

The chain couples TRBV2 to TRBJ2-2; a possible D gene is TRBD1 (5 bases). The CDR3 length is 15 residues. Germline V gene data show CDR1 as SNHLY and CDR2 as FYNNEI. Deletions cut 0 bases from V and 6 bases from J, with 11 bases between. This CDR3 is CASSEASRVSGELFF. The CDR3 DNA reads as TGTGCCAGCAGTGAAGCTTCCAGGGTTTCCGGGGAGCTGTTTTTT.